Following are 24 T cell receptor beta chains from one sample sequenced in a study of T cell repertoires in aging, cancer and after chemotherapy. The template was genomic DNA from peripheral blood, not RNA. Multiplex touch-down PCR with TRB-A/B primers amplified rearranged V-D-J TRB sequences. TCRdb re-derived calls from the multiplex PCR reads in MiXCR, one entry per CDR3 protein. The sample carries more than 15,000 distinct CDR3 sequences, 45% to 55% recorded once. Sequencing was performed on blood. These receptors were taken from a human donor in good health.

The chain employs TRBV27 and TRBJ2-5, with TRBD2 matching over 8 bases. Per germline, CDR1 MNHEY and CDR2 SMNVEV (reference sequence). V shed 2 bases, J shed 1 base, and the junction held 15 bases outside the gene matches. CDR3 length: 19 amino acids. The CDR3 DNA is TGTGCCAGCAGTTTAAGGGGGACTAGTACTTTTCTTCGCCAAGAGACCCAGTACTTC. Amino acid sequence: CASSLRGTSTFLRQETQYF.

The CDR3 DNA sequence: TGTGCCAGCAGCTTAGTTGTAGGGACTAGCGGGAGGGGCAATGAGCAGTTCTTC. Its protein product is CASSLVVGTSGRGNEQFF. The V and J genes are TRBV11-1 and TRBJ2-1; 16 positions match TRBD2. The germline CDR1 and CDR2 sequences are SGHAT and FQDESV (reference sequence). The CDR3 sequence is 18 residues long. J was trimmed by 6 bases and V by 1 base; bases with no gene match: 6.

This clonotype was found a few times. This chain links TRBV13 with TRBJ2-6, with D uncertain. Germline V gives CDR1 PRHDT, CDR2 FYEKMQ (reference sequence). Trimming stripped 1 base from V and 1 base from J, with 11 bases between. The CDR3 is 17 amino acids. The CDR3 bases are TGTGCCAGCAGCTTAGTTCCTACCAAGTCTGGGGCCAACGTCCTGACTTTC. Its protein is CASSLVPTKSGANVLTF. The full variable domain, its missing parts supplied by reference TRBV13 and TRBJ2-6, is AAGVIQSPRHLIKEKRETATLKCYPIPRHDTVYWYQQGPGQDPQFLISFYEKMQSDKGSIPDRFSAQQFSDYHSELNMSSLELGDSALYFCASSLVPTKSGANVLTFGAGSRLTVL.

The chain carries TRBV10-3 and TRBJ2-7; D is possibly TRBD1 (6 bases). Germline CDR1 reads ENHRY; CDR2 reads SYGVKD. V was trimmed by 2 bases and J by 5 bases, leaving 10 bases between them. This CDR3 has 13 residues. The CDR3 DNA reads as TGTGCCATCAGTGAGACGGACAGCAACGAGCAGTACTTC. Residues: CAISETDSNEQYF.

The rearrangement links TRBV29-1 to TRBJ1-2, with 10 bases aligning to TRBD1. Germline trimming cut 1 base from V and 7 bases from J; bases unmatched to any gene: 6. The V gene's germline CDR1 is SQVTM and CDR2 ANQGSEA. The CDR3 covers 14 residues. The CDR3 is CSVEAKTGGAGYTF. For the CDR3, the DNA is TGCAGCGTTGAAGCCAAGACAGGGGGCGCTGGCTACACCTTC.

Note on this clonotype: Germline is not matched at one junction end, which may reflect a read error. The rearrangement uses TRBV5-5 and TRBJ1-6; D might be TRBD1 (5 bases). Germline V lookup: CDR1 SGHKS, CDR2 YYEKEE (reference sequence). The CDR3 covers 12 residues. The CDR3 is CVSSSGISPLHF. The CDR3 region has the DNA TGTGTCAGCAGCTCAGGGATTTCACCCCTCCACTTT.

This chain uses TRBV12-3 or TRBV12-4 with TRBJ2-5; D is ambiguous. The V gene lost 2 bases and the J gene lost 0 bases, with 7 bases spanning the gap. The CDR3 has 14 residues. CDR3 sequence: CASSLQAYQETQYF. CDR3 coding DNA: TGTGCCAGCAGTTTACAGGCGTACCAAGAGACCCAGTACTTC.

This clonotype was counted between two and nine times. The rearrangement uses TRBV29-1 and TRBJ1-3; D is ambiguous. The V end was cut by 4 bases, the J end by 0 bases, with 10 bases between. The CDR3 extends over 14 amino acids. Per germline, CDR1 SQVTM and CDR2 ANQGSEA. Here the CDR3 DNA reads TGCAGCGTTGCTCTTGCCTCCTCTGGAAACACCATATATTTT. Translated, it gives CSVALASSGNTIYF.

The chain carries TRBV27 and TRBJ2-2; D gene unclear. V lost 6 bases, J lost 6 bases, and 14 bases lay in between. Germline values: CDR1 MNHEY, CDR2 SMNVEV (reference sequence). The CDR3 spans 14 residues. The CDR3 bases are TGTGCCAGCAGCCCGCTGAGCTCCTCCGGGGAGCTGTTTTTT. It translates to CASSPLSSSGELFF.

The CDR3 region has the DNA TGTGCCACCAGCAGAGATTGGGGACAGATGGACAATGAGCAGTTCTTC. This translates into CATSRDWGQMDNEQFF. This sequence joins TRBV15 and TRBJ2-1, with 7 bases lining up with TRBD1. Unmatched junction bases numbered 7, after V lost 0 bases and J lost 5 bases. Germline loops: CDR1 LNHNV, CDR2 YYDKDF (reference sequence). The CDR3 consists of 16 residues.

CDR3 sequence reads: CASSNRGGTGELFF. The CDR3 DNA reads TGTGCCAGTAGTAACAGGGGAGGAACCGGGGAGCTGTTTTTT. The genes are TRBV19 and TRBJ2-2, with D possibly being TRBD1 (7 bases). The CDR3 contains 14 residues. From germline, CDR1 is LNHDA and CDR2 SQIVND (reference sequence). V shed 4 bases and J shed 5 bases, with 11 bases lying between them.

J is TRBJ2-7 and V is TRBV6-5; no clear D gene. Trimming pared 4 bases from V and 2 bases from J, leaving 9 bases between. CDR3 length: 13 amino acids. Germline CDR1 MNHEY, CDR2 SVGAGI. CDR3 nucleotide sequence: TGTGCCAGCAGTTCGAACGGGCCCTACGAGCAGTACTTC. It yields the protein CASSSNGPYEQYF.

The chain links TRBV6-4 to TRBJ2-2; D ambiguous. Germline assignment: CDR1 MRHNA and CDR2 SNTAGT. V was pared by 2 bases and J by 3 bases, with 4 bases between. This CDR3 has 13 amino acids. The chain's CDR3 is CASSDKDTGELFF. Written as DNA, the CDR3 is TGTGCCAGCAGTGACAAGGACACCGGGGAGCTGTTTTTT.

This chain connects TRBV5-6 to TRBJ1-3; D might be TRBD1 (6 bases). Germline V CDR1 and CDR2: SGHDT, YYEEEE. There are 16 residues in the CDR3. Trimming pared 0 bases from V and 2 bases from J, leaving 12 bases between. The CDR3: CASSLDDRFAGNTIYF. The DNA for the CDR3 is TGTGCCAGCAGCTTGGATGACAGGTTTGCTGGAAACACCATATATTTT.

CDR3 protein: CASSLRGETQYF. The CDR3 bases are TGTGCCAGCAGCCTAAGGGGTGAGACCCAGTACTTC. The chain employs TRBV7-9 and TRBJ2-5; TRBD1 is a possible D gene (5 bases). The CDR3 consists of 12 residues. Germline CDR1 SEHNR, CDR2 FQNEAQ (reference sequence). Trimming left V 5 bases short and J 5 bases short, with 9 bases between.

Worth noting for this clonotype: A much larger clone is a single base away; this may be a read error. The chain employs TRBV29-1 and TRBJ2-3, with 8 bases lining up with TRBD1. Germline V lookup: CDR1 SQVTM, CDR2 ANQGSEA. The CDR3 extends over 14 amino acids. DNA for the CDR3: TGCATCGTCTCCAGGGGGCTCGGCACAGATACGCAGTATTTT. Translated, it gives CIVSRGLGTDTQYF.

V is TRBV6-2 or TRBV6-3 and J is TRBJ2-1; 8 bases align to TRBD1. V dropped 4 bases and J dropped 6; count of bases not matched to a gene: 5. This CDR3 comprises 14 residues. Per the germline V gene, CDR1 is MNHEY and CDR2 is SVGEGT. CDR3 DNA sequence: TGTGCCAGCAGTTTCACCGGGACAGGCAATGAGCAGTTCTTC. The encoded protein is CASSFTGTGNEQFF.

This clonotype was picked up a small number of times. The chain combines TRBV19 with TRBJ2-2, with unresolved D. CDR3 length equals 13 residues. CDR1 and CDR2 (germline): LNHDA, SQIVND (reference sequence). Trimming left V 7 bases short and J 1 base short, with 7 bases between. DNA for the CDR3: TGTGCCAGTAATACCGAGAACACCGGGGAGCTGTTTTTT. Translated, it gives CASNTENTGELFF.

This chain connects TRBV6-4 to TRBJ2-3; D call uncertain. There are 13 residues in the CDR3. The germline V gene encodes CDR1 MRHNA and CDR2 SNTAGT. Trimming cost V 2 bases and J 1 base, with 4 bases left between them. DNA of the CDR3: TGTGCCAGCAGTGACAGGGGCACAGATACGCAGTATTTT. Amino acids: CASSDRGTDTQYF.

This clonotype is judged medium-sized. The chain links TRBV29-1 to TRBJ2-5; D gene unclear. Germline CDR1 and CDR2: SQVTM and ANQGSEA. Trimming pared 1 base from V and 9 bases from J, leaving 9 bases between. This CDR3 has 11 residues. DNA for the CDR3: TGCAGCGTTGAAGTTTGGTCGGCCCAGTACTTC. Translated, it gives CSVEVWSAQYF.

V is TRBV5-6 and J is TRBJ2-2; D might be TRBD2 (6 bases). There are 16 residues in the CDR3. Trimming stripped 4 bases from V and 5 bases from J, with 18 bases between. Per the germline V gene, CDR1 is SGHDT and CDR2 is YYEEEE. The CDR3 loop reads CASSPGVDDPTGELFF. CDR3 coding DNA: TGTGCCAGCAGCCCGGGGGTTGACGATCCTACCGGGGAGCTGTTTTTT.

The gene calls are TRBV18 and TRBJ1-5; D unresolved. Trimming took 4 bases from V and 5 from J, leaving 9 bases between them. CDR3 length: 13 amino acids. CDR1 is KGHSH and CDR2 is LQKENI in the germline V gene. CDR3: CASSHDRDQPQHF. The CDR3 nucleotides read TGTGCCAGCTCACACGACCGAGATCAGCCCCAGCATTTT.

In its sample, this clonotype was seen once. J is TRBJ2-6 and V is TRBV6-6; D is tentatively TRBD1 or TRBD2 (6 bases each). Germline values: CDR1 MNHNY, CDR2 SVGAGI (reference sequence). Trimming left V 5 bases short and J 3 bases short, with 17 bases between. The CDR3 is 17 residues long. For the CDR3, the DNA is TGTGCCAGCAGTGAACAGGGTCCCGGGGGTGGGGCCAACGTCCTGACTTTC. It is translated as CASSEQGPGGGANVLTF.

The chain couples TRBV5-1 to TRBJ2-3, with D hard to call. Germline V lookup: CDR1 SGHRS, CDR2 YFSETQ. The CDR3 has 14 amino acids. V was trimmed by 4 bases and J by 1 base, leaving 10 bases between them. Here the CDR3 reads CASSPTTGTDTQYF. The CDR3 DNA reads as TGCGCCAGCAGCCCTACAACGGGCACAGATACGCAGTATTTT. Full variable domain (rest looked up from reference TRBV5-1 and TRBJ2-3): KAGVTQTPRYLIKTRGQQVTLSCSPISGHRSVSWYQQTPGQGLQFLFEYFSETQRNKGNFPGRFSGRQFSNSRSEMNVSTLELGDSALYLCASSPTTGTDTQYFGPGTRLTVL.